This T cell receptor (beta chain) was recorded in a study of PD-L1 blockade in urothelial cancer (dated by TCRdb to the late 2010s). With respect to the entire study: All patients started therapy in about 2014 and received atezolizumab 1,200 mg intravenously every 3 weeks. An ECOG performance status of 0 or 1 was recorded for the patients, and 0 to 3 prior chemotherapy regimens had been received by the patients. Durable clinical benefit was achieved by nine patients but not by the remaining 20. Durable clinical benefit was defined as progression-free survival longer than 6 months, and TCR features were also tested against progression-free and overall survival. Somatic, immune and clinical correlates of response to PD-L1 blockade with atezolizumab in urothelial cancer were the focus of an exploratory multi-omic analysis. In the same patients who had TCR sequencing, pretreatment tumors also underwent whole exome sequencing and RNA sequencing. TCR sequencing covered pretreatment tumor samples and matched, serially collected peripheral blood taken before and after atezolizumab treatment. About 90% of the roughly 29 patients were identified as males with urothelial cancer of bladder origin, and a prior smoking history was reported by 18 of 29 patients. Blood samples were analyzed at 3 weeks after treatment start (second dose) and at 6 weeks after treatment start. Blood samples gave median yields of around 150,000 T cells and 65,000 to 85,000 unique TCRs, along with a median clonality of approximately 0.08. Over 28 patients had pretreatment blood TCR-seq, 24 had at least one posttreatment blood collection, and 24 had tumor TCR-seq.

Read against the paper, the sample's time point label means: pretreatment peripheral blood. The cohort included 29 patients with locally advanced or metastatic urothelial carcinoma who were treated at Memorial Sloan Kettering on a trial protocol. Peripheral blood mononuclear cells were collected pretreatment and during treatment, with between 1 and 8 total time points per patient. The Qiagen DNeasy Blood extraction kit was used to purify genomic DNA from total PBMCs and tumor samples. Collected pretreatment and during treatment, PBMCs were isolated and stored as previously described. As concerns this clone: The antigen it recognizes is unknown. Nothing much larger sits one base from this clone, and base qualities are not available.

Relative to germline, V is 4 bases shorter and J is 7 bases shorter, with 7 bases between their ends. The CDR3 measures 11 amino acids from cysteine to phenylalanine. Only the CDR3 portion is preserved as DNA: 33 bases, with reading frame beginning at the first base. Taken from the germline V gene, the CDR1 and CDR2 loops are MDHEN and SYDVKM. Each PCR received spiked-in synthetic TCR analog templates so that absolute template abundance could be estimated from read counts. The immunoSEQ assay was used to amplify TCRbeta CDR3 regions from genomic DNA with bias-controlled V and J gene primers. Rearranged TCRbeta segments were sequenced at approximately 20X coverage. On the authors' methods: Clustering was used to correct sequencing errors, and CDR3s were annotated against IMGT to assign V, D and J genes. Only productive TCRbeta rearrangements were used in downstream analyses, excluding out-of-frame or stop-codon sequences. Clonality was calculated as one minus the Shannon entropy normalized by the log of the number of unique productive sequences. Fisher's exact test with Benjamini-Hochberg correction, using a cutoff of adjusted p below 0.01, was how clones that differed between time points or between blood and tumor were identified. Not all clones reach the TCRdb copy of this immuneACCESS table, which keeps in-frame sequences only. Checked studies attribute under half of the gap to unresolved V genes and leave the rest unexplained. V and J calls and clone size come straight from that table; D and trimming were deduced from the DNA. The sample yields around 79,000 clones; just under 85% were counted once. The leading ten clones occupy approximately 6.7% of the sample.

Overall results and qualifications from the work: Small sample size (n of about 29) and many exploratory analyses mean the results are intended to be hypothesis-generating. A pretreatment peripheral blood TCR clonality below the median was linked to improved progression-free and overall survival. Patients with durable benefit showed greater expansion of tumor-associated TCR clones in peripheral blood 3 weeks after starting treatment (n of about 20, p = 0.022).

The sequence is built from TRBV28 and TRBJ1-2; the D gene is unclear. This specimen consisted of PBMCs, obtained around atezolizumab (anti-PD-L1) treatment. The receptor was derived from a man aged 40-50 years with urothelial cancer. The CDR3 sequence is CASSSHGGYTF. The nucleotide sequence is TGTGCCAGCAGTTCCCACGGTGGCTACACCTTC.